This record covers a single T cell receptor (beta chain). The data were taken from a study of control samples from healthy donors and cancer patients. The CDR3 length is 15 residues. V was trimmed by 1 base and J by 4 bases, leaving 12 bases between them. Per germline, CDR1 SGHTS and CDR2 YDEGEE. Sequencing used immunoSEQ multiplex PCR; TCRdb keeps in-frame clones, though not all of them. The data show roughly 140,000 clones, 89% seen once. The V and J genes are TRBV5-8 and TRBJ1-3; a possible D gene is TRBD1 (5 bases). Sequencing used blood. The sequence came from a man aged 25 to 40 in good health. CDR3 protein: CASSLLGEGGNTIYF. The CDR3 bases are TGTGCCAGCAGCTTGTTGGGGGAAGGAGGAAACACCATATATTTT. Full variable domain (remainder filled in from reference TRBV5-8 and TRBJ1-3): EAGVTQSPTHLIKTRGQQATLRCSPISGHTSVYWYQQALGLGLQFLLWYDEGEERNRGNFPPRFSGRQFPNYSSELNVNALELEDSALYLCASSLLGEGGNTIYFGEGSWLTVV.